The source of this TCR beta chain is a study of shared clonotypes between healthy human individuals. General study findings and limits: A limitation of the genetic and exposure-history diversity represented arose from few donors.

The naive CD8 fraction comprised CD45RO-negative cells positively selected for CCR7 and excluded terminally differentiated effector memory CD45RA+ cells. The donors, healthy adults who were HIV-negative, had experienced no recent acute infections or vaccinations. This CDR3 has 13 amino acids. V dropped 7 bases and J dropped 1 base, with 10 bases sitting between them. CDR1 is LNHDA and CDR2 is SQIVND in the germline V gene (reference sequence). In regard to this clone: Its antigen remains unknown.

Profiling relied on immunoSEQ multiplex PCR, and the TCRdb table lists in-frame clones only, not all of them. Of about 1,900,000 clones in the sample, about 94% were seen once. This receptor was taken from a man aged 18 to 29 in good health. This chain connects TRBV19 to TRBJ1-1, with D possibly being TRBD1 (5 bases). The material sequenced was naive CD8+ T cells sorted from blood. CDR3 DNA: TGTGCCAGTACGGGACCGGAGAACACTGAAGCTTTCTTT. Its translation is CASTGPENTEAFF.